This T cell receptor beta chain was recovered during a study of T cell changes during pregnancy in multiple sclerosis. The V end lost 6 bases, the J end lost 0 bases, and 11 bases lay between the germline ends. The CDR3 is 15 amino acids. Looked up from germline, CDR1 is MNHEY and CDR2 is SMNVEV (reference sequence). Here immunoSEQ multiplex PCR was the method, and the copy in TCRdb shows in-frame clones only, minus some. The repertoire has under 85,000 clones, approximately 90% of them found once; the top ten carry around 1.4%. The J gene is TRBJ1-4, the V gene TRBV27; weak D call: TRBD1 (5 bases). The receptor comes from a female donor with multiple sclerosis, enrolled in a pregnancy study. The source was peripheral blood, collected in the third trimester of pregnancy. CDR3 in amino acids: CASRGATTTNEKLFF. The CDR3 bases are TGTGCCAGCAGAGGGGCGACCACAACTAATGAAAAACTGTTTTTT.